This TCR beta chain emerged from a study of radiotherapy plus CTLA-4 blockade in lung cancer. For the study at large: For 15% to 20% of patients, objective responses occurred, and around 34% had disease control.

Profiled with immunoSEQ multiplex PCR; TCRdb holds only in-frame clones, not every one. The sample has roughly 110,000 clones, under 90% seen once. Patients with chemo-refractory metastatic non-small-cell lung cancer received focal radiation plus CTLA-4 blockade with ipilimumab. The V gene lost 5 bases and the J gene lost 1 base, with 9 bases spanning the gap. The germline V gene encodes CDR1 SNHLY and CDR2 FYNNEI. This CDR3 has 13 residues. Comment on this clone: Its target is not known.

Study-wide findings and caveats: Strongest reported response predictors: early blood clone changes and post-radiation interferon-beta. Clones derived from tumor TCRs expanded in blood after radiotherapy plus ipilimumab.

The sample consisted of peripheral blood, taken from a patient treated with radiotherapy plus ipilimumab. The TCR was taken from a human donor with non-small cell lung cancer that progressed on radiotherapy plus ipilimumab. Some clones in this sample may be carry-over from other donors' samples. This rearrangement joins TRBV2 to TRBJ2-7; D is unresolved. This chain's CDR3 is CASSLGRSYEQYF. In DNA, the CDR3 is TGTGCCAGCAGTCTTGGCAGATCCTACGAGCAGTACTTC.